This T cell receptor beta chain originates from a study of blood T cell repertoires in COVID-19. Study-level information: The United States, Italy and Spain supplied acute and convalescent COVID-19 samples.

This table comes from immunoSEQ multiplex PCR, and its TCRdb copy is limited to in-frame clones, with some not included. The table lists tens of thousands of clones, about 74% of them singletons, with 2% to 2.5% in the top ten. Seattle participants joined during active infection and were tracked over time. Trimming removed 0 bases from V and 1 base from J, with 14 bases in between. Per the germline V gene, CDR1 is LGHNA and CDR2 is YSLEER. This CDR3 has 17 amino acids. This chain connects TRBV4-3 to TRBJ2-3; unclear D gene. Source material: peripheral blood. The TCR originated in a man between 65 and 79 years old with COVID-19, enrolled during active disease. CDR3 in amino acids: CASSQEFRRFGTDTQYF. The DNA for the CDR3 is TGCGCCAGCAGCCAAGAATTTAGGCGGTTCGGCACAGATACGCAGTATTTT.